One and the same sample provided the 4 T cell receptor beta chains below, sequenced in a study of response to subunit inactivated influenza vaccine. TCRdb independently ran MiXCR on the RT-PCR reads; one entry per CDR3 protein. The repertoire holds a few hundred thousand distinct CDR3 sequences, with more than 7% as singletons. The sequencing used PBMCs from blood, collected around 2 years after vaccination. These receptors were obtained from a man in his fifties or sixties who received an inactivated influenza vaccine.

This clonotype was seen ten or more times. V is TRBV5-1 and J is TRBJ2-1; the D gene is possibly TRBD2 (5 bases). This CDR3 region has 14 residues. Germline CDR1 is SGHRS and CDR2 is YFSETQ. The V and J ends lost 6 bases and 0 bases respectively, with 10 bases between them. The CDR3 DNA reads TGCGCCAGCACTCGGAGCGGCTCCTACAATGAGCAGTTCTTC. This gives the protein CASTRSGSYNEQFF.

The gene calls are TRBV24-1 and TRBJ2-7; TRBD2 aligns across 8 bases. Germline V gene sequence: CDR1 KGHDR, CDR2 SFDVKD. With V trimmed by 9 bases and J by 7 bases, 4 bases remained unmatched. The CDR3 contains 11 residues. CDR3 bases: TGTGCCACCCCCCGCGGGGGGGAGCAGTACTTC. Translating gives CATPRGGEQYF.

This clonotype was found a few times. The rearrangement links TRBV7-9 to TRBJ2-1; 7 bases are shared with TRBD2. J gave up 6 bases and V 6 bases, and 8 bases lay outside the gene matches. CDR3 length equals 14 residues. Germline CDR1 reads SEHNR; CDR2 reads FQNEAQ (reference sequence). The CDR3 DNA reads as TGTGCCAGCAGAGAAATCGGGAGGCGCAATGAGCAGTTCTTC. Translating gives CASREIGRRNEQFF.

The table lists this clonotype with many counts. The chain combines TRBV15 with TRBJ2-3, with 12 nucleotides matching TRBD2. Germline V gives CDR1 LNHNV, CDR2 YYDKDF (reference sequence). This CDR3 is built from 15 residues. V lost 8 bases, J lost 1 base, and 4 bases stayed unmatched. The CDR3 spells CATGLAGRGTDTQYF. The CDR3 DNA is TGTGCCACCGGACTAGCGGGACGGGGCACAGATACGCAGTATTTT.